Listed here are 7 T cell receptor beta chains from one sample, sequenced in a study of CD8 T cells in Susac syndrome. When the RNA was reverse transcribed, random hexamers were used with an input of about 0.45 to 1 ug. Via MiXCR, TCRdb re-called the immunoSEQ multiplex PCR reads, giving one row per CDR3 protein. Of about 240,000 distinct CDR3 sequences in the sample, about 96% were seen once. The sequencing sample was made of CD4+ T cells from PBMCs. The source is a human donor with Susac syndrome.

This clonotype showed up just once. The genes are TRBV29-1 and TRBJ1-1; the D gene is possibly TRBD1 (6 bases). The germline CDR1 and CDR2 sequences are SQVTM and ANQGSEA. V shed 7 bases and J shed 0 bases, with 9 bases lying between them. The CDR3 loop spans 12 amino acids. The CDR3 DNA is TGCAGCGCCGGACAGCTGAACACTGAAGCTTTCTTT. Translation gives CSAGQLNTEAFF.

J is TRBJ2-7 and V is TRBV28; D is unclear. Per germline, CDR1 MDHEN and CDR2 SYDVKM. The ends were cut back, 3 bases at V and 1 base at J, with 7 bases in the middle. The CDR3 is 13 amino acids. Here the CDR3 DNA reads TGTGCCAGCAGTTTCCCGTTGTCCTACGAGCAGTACTTC. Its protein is CASSFPLSYEQYF.

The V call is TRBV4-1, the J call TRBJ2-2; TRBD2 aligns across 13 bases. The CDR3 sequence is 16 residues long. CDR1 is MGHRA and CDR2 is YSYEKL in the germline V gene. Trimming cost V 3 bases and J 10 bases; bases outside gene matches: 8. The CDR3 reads CASSHSGTSGIEELFF. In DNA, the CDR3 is TGCGCCAGCAGCCATTCAGGGACTAGCGGGATAGAGGAGCTGTTTTTT.

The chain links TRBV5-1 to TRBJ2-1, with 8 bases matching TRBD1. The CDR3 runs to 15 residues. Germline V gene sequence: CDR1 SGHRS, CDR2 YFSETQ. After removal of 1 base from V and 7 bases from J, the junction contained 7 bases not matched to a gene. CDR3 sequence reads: CASSLTGTGENEQFF. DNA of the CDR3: TGCGCCAGCAGCTTGACCGGGACAGGTGAGAATGAGCAGTTCTTC.

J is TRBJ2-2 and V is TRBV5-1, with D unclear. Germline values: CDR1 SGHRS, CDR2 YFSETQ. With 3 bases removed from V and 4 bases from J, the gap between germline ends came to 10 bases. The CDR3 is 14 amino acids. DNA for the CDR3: TGCGCCAGCAGCTGGACCGACTTCACCGGGGAGCTGTTTTTT. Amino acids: CASSWTDFTGELFF.

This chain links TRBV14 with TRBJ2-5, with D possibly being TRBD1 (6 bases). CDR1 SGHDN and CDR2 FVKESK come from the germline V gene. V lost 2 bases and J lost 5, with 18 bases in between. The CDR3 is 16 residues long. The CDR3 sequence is CASSQFLTGGRETQYF. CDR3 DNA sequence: TGTGCCAGCAGCCAATTTTTGACAGGCGGTAGGGAGACCCAGTACTTC.

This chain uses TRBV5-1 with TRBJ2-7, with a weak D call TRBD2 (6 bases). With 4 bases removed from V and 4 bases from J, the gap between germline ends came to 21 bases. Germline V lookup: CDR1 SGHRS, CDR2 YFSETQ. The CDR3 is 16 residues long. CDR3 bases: TGCGCCAGCAGCCTTCCCCTCGGGCGGGACGTATACGAGCAGTACTTC. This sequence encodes CASSLPLGRDVYEQYF.